The rows below give T cell receptor beta chains drawn from one sample of a study of post-analysis software for immune sequencing data. MiXCR, applied by TCRdb to the PCR reads, yields one record per CDR3 protein. The sample has approximately 570,000 distinct CDR3 sequences; around 40% are singletons. The sequencing input was blood. Receptor source: a girl aged 5 to 17 with multiple sclerosis. Each CDR3 is given without its conserved first and last residue.

V gene,J gene,CDR3 protein
TRBV7-9,TRBJ2-3,ASSLGLAASGDTQY
TRBV4-2,TRBJ2-1,ASSQGLAGAGGSYNEQF
TRBV12-3/TRBV12-4,NA,ASKSGQGPYNEQY
TRBV2,TRBJ2-3,ASSPVAGINTDTQY
TRBV3-1,TRBJ2-5,ASSQILAGGQETQY
TRBV12-3/TRBV12-4,TRBJ1-5,ASSPGQGAQPQH
TRBV6-1,TRBJ2-7,ASSAGPDGGYEQY
TRBV3-1,TRBJ1-1,ASSPNGLMNTEAF
TRBV12-3/TRBV12-4,TRBJ2-5,ASSLGLAGVPETQY
TRBV30,TRBJ1-4,AWSVRGKEKLF
TRBV6-5,TRBJ2-5,ASSSLAGGPETQY
TRBV29-1,TRBJ1-2,SVEWATTNYGYT
TRBV5-1,TRBJ2-1,ASSLEFVGSSYNEQF
TRBV12-3/TRBV12-4,TRBJ2-1,ASSLSAGTGQF
TRBV3-1,TRBJ2-6,ASSQDSWMSGANVLT
TRBV7-6,NA,ASSEVRGETQY
TRBV10-3,TRBJ1-1,AISEGRANTEAF
TRBV9,TRBJ2-5,ASSVAPLRTGGGRTKETQY
TRBV29-1,TRBJ1-4,SALNEKLF
TRBV7-2,TRBJ2-1,ASSSGLINEQF
TRBV7-9,TRBJ1-2,ASSPMVIPGHPSGYT
TRBV10-3,TRBJ2-7,AISASSAKYEQY
TRBV20-1,TRBJ2-7,SASYGYEQY
TRBV7-2,TRBJ1-5,ASSLGGLRSNQPQH
TRBV5-1,TRBJ2-1,ASGERDTKF
TRBV10-3,TRBJ2-3,AISAEFPVTDTQY
TRBV5-1,TRBJ2-1,ASSLTSGGASEQF
TRBV12-1,TRBJ2-1,ASSPGLAGENEQF
TRBV29-1,TRBJ2-1,SGGGSRQF
TRBV2,NA,ASSSGPTGSYEQY
TRBV11-2,TRBJ1-5,ASSLDYPGTKEQPQH
TRBV20-1,TRBJ1-6,SASENYDNSPLH
TRBV12-3/TRBV12-4,TRBJ1-2,ASSTGTYGYT
TRBV10-3,TRBJ2-7,AISDPDRRPYEQY
TRBV12-3/TRBV12-4,TRBJ1-5,ASSPGQNYQPQH
TRBV12-3/TRBV12-4,TRBJ1-4,AGSRQGGNEKLF
TRBV7-9,TRBJ1-6,ASSLLGQMSPLH
TRBV5-6,TRBJ2-3,ASSSRDRGTDTQY
TRBV6-5,TRBJ2-1,ASSYSRGDNEQF
TRBV4-2,TRBJ2-3,ASSHVLAEPTDTQY